This TCR beta chain was recorded in a study of blood T cell repertoires in COVID-19. Overall study context: Acute-phase and convalescent COVID-19 samples originated in the United States, Italy and Spain.

Authors' processing steps: From reference gene primer amplification, estimates of nucleated cell counts were derived. Only in-frame clones appear in the TCRdb table, and some are missing; sequencing was by immunoSEQ multiplex PCR. Clonal size and the V and J genes are those of that table, whereas D and trimming came from the DNA. The sample shows 150,000 to 200,000 clones, around 82% of them seen only once. This clone has a handful of counts. Participant ages covered roughly 18 to 89 years across 24 US areas. Donors were grouped by their self-reported clinical history. J lost 7 bases, V lost 4 bases, and 3 bases had no gene match. The CDR3 sequence is 12 residues long.

The chain has TRBV12-3 or TRBV12-4 and TRBJ1-1, with 7 positions matching TRBD1. The sequenced material came from PBMCs or T cells enriched from blood (not recorded which). This TCR was recovered from a woman between 45 and 60 years old with acute COVID-19. CDR3 residues: CASSYGQVEAFF. The DNA of the CDR3 is TGTGCCAGCAGTTACGGACAGGTTGAAGCTTTCTTT.